Each of the 30 T cell receptor beta chains below was sequenced from the same sample in a study of shared clonotypes between healthy human individuals. Sequencing was performed with immunoSEQ multiplex PCR; in TCRdb, only in-frame clones are kept and a portion is missing. This table holds over a million clones, roughly 96% found once. Sequencing was performed on naive CD4+ T cells sorted from blood. Subset defined: CD45RA+ positively selected. These receptors were taken from a young man in good health.

The chain carries TRBV4-3 and TRBJ2-3; D is uncertain. The CDR3 has 14 residues. The germline V gene has CDR1 LGHNA and CDR2 YSLEER. Deletions cut 1 base from V and 1 base from J, with 6 bases between. CDR3 protein: CASSQVWGTDTQYF. The CDR3 nucleotides read TGCGCCAGCAGCCAAGTATGGGGCACAGATACGCAGTATTTT.

The rearrangement uses TRBV18 and TRBJ2-5; D remains unclear. From germline, CDR1 is KGHSH and CDR2 LQKENI. The CDR3 is 15 amino acids. The V gene lost 1 base and the J gene lost 5 bases, with 14 bases spanning the gap. This CDR3 is CASSPRVVTTETQYF. CDR3 coding DNA: TGTGCCAGCTCACCACGGGTCGTTACGACGGAGACCCAGTACTTC.

This chain joins TRBV4-2 and TRBJ2-7; 11 bases align to TRBD1. There are 16 residues in the CDR3. Germline CDR1 LGHNA, CDR2 YNFKEQ. With V trimmed by 1 base and J by 1 base, 3 bases remained unmatched. CDR3 loop: CASSQVGDRGSYEQYF. In DNA form, the CDR3 reads TGTGCCAGCAGCCAAGTGGGGGACAGGGGGTCCTACGAGCAGTACTTC.

The chain has TRBV19 and TRBJ2-5, with TRBD2 matching 11 bases. Germline-derived CDR1 and CDR2 are LNHDA and SQIVND (reference sequence). V lost 5 bases to trimming and J lost 2 bases; unmatched junction nucleotides: 4. The CDR3 runs 15 residues. The DNA for the CDR3 is TGTGCCAGTAGTCCGGGGACTAGCGGACAAGAGACCCAGTACTTC. Translated: CASSPGTSGQETQYF.

This clone was detected once. This chain connects TRBV10-1 to TRBJ2-3, with D possibly TRBD1 on 6 matching bases. V lost 8 bases, J lost 2 bases, and 17 bases lay in between. The CDR3 runs to 15 residues. Per the germline V gene, CDR1 is WNHNN and CDR2 is SYGVQD (reference sequence). The CDR3 DNA reads as TGCGCCAGCCCGCCGGGACATAATTACACAGATACGCAGTATTTT. Its protein product is CASPPGHNYTDTQYF.

The V gene is TRBV6-6, the J gene TRBJ2-2; maybe TRBD1 (5 bases). The germline V gene encodes CDR1 MNHNY and CDR2 SVGAGI (reference sequence). The CDR3 runs to 13 residues. V was pared by 2 bases and J by 6 bases, with 7 bases between. CDR3 in amino acids: CASSYQGSGELFF. DNA of the CDR3: TGTGCCAGCAGTTACCAGGGTTCCGGGGAGCTGTTTTTT.

This clone has just one count. This chain joins TRBV19 and TRBJ1-5; 8 bases are a match to TRBD1. The CDR3 sequence is 15 residues long. Germline V gene data show CDR1 as LNHDA and CDR2 as SQIVND (reference sequence). Unmatched junction bases numbered 8, after V lost 5 bases and J lost 5 bases. The CDR3 bases are TGTGCCAGTAGTCCGATCCAGGGGGCGGATCAGCCCCAGCATTTT. Its protein is CASSPIQGADQPQHF.

The chain has TRBV11-3 and TRBJ1-3; possible D gene TRBD1, 5 bases. CDR1 and CDR2 (germline): SGHNT, YENEEA. V lost 3 bases and J 3 bases, leaving 15 bases between the germline ends. The CDR3 has 16 residues. CDR3 sequence reads: CASSFRREKLGNTIYF. The CDR3 nucleotides are TGTGCCAGCAGCTTCCGCAGGGAAAAACTTGGAAACACCATATATTTT.

The rearrangement uses TRBV5-4 and TRBJ2-3, with a tentative D call TRBD2 (5 bases). This CDR3 is built from 13 residues. Trimming pared 5 bases from V and 3 bases from J, leaving 10 bases between. From germline, CDR1 is SGHNT and CDR2 YYREEE (reference sequence). The CDR3 sequence is CASRNTRTDTQYF. CDR3 in DNA: TGTGCCAGCAGGAATACTAGGACAGATACGCAGTATTTT.

This chain uses TRBV28 with TRBJ2-3; weak D call: TRBD2 (5 bases). The CDR3 spans 14 residues. Germline CDR1 is MDHEN and CDR2 is SYDVKM. The germline V and J ends were trimmed by 1 base and 5 bases, with 10 bases remaining between them. The chain's CDR3 is CASSLLGRGDTQYF. CDR3 DNA: TGTGCCAGCAGTTTATTGGGCCGGGGAGATACGCAGTATTTT. The entire variable domain, with the rest obtained from reference TRBV28 and TRBJ2-3, is as follows: DVKVTQSSRYLVKRTGEKVFLECVQDMDHENMFWYRQDPGLGLRLIYFSYDVKMKEKGDIPEGYSVSREKKERFSLILESASTNQTSMYLCASSLLGRGDTQYFGPGTRLTVL.

V is TRBV2 and J is TRBJ2-3; possibly TRBD1 for D (6 bases). Per germline, CDR1 SNHLY and CDR2 FYNNEI. Trimming pared 10 bases from V and 3 bases from J, leaving 20 bases between. This CDR3 spans 15 amino acids. For the CDR3, the DNA is TGTGCCACCCAAGGGACACCGCTACAAACAGATACGCAGTATTTT. Translating it yields CATQGTPLQTDTQYF.

The chain recombines TRBV15 with TRBJ1-4, with a weak D call TRBD1 (5 bases). Germline CDR1 LNHNV, CDR2 YYDKDF (reference sequence). CDR3 length: 17 residues. The V gene lost 7 bases and the J gene lost 2 bases, with 20 bases spanning the gap. The CDR3 spells CATTREGPLATNEKLFF. The CDR3 bases are TGTGCCACCACACGAGAGGGGCCCTTGGCGACTAATGAAAAACTGTTTTTT.

The chain combines TRBV6-6 with TRBJ2-7, with 7 bases identical to TRBD2. Germline V gene sequence: CDR1 MNHNY, CDR2 SVGAGI (reference sequence). V was pared by 0 bases and J by 3 bases, with 5 bases of the junction left unmatched. CDR3 length: 15 amino acids. In DNA, the CDR3 is TGTGCCAGCAGTTACTCGCAGCGCGGGAGCTACGAGCAGTACTTC. As protein: CASSYSQRGSYEQYF.

The V call is TRBV28, the J call TRBJ2-1; D may match TRBD1 or TRBD2 (6 bases each). V gave up 0 bases and J gave up 6 bases, with 24 bases separating them. CDR1 is MDHEN, CDR2 SYDVKM, per germline. This CDR3 spans 19 amino acids. CDR3 sequence (DNA): TGTGCCAGCAGTTTATGGGGGGCTGGGGCGGAGGGATTCTTCAATGAGCAGTTCTTC. Residues: CASSLWGAGAEGFFNEQFF. The variable domain in full, with the rest retrieved from reference TRBV28 and TRBJ2-1, is DVKVTQSSRYLVKRTGEKVFLECVQDMDHENMFWYRQDPGLGLRLIYFSYDVKMKEKGDIPEGYSVSREKKERFSLILESASTNQTSMYLCASSLWGAGAEGFFNEQFFGPGTRLTVL.

This clone was observed once. At the DNA level, this CDR3 is encoded by other sequences in the same sample as well. The chain is built from TRBV5-4 and TRBJ2-1; D is ambiguous. V lost 0 bases and J lost 0, with 7 bases in between. CDR3 length: 15 amino acids. Per the germline V gene, CDR1 is SGHNT and CDR2 is YYREEE (reference sequence). CDR3 nucleotides: TGTGCCAGCAGCTTGGGGGGAAGCTCCTACAATGAGCAGTTCTTC. Amino acids: CASSLGGSSYNEQFF.

The chain recombines TRBV29-1 with TRBJ2-3; no firm D call. CDR1 and CDR2 (germline): SQVTM, ANQGSEA. The V gene lost 5 bases and the J gene lost 4 bases, with 7 bases spanning the gap. CDR3 size: 11 residues. CDR3 nucleotide sequence: TGCAGCGTTAACCTGGCAGATACGCAGTATTTT. Protein: CSVNLADTQYF.

This chain connects TRBV9 to TRBJ2-5, with TRBD1 identical over 7 bases. Germline lookup yields CDR1 SGDLS and CDR2 YYNGEE. This CDR3 has 14 residues. V shed 4 bases and J 1 base; nucleotides not matched to a gene: 4. CDR3 sequence reads: CASSPGTVQETQYF. The DNA of the CDR3 is TGTGCCAGCAGCCCCGGGACAGTCCAAGAGACCCAGTACTTC.

CDR3 sequence reads: CASSVPGAKGYGYTF. In DNA form, the CDR3 reads TGTGCCAGCAGCGTCCCAGGGGCGAAGGGCTATGGCTACACCTTC. The gene calls are TRBV9 and TRBJ1-2; D is possibly TRBD1 (6 bases). Trimming shortened V by 2 bases and J by 4 bases, and 15 bases separated the two germline ends. Per germline, CDR1 SGDLS and CDR2 YYNGEE. The CDR3 loop spans 15 amino acids.

The V and J genes are TRBV5-5 and TRBJ2-2; the D is unclear. CDR1 and CDR2 (germline): SGHKS, YYEKEE (reference sequence). With 0 bases removed from V and 6 bases from J, the gap between germline ends came to 9 bases. The CDR3 contains 14 residues. CDR3: CASSLGDYAGELFF. The CDR3 coding sequence is TGTGCCAGCAGCTTGGGGGATTACGCCGGGGAGCTGTTTTTT.

The chain's CDR3 is CASSQGVGELFF. DNA of the CDR3: TGTGCCAGCAGCCAAGGAGTCGGGGAGCTGTTTTTT. The rearrangement joins TRBV14 to TRBJ2-2; D call uncertain. This CDR3 has 12 residues. Trimming removed 1 base from V and 7 bases from J, with 4 bases in between. CDR1 is SGHDN and CDR2 is FVKESK in the germline V gene.

V is TRBV7-2 and J is TRBJ2-1; D not resolved. CDR1 is SGHTA, CDR2 FQGNSA, per germline. The CDR3 contains 15 residues. V lost 3 bases, J lost 0 bases, and 9 bases lay in between. CDR3 nucleotide sequence: TGTGCCAGCAGCTTTAGGCGGCCCTCCTACAATGAGCAGTTCTTC. Translating gives CASSFRRPSYNEQFF.

The J gene is TRBJ2-1, the V gene TRBV30; 7 bases line up with TRBD1. The CDR3 is 13 amino acids. J gave up 9 bases and V 3 bases, and 8 bases lay outside the gene matches. Germline loops: CDR1 GTSNPN, CDR2 SVGIG (reference sequence). The CDR3 loop is CAWSATGAGEQFF. As DNA, the CDR3 is TGTGCCTGGAGCGCTACAGGGGCGGGTGAGCAGTTCTTC. The whole variable domain, remainder taken from reference TRBV30 and TRBJ2-1, is SQTIHQWPATLVQPVGSPLSLECTVEGTSNPNLYWYRQAAGRGLQLLFYSVGIGQISSEVPQNLSASRPQDRQFILSSKKLLLSDSGFYLCAWSATGAGEQFFGPGTRLTVL.

Of note for this clone: Other DNA sequences within the sample encode an identical CDR3. The chain couples TRBV19 to TRBJ2-7; 8 nucleotides agree with TRBD2. The germline gives CDR1 LNHDA, CDR2 SQIVND (reference sequence). Trimming at V came to 4 bases and at J to 2 bases, leaving 4 bases not matched to a gene. CDR3 length equals 14 residues. The CDR3 protein is CASSTPGGAYEQYF. The CDR3 DNA is TGTGCCAGTAGTACCCCGGGGGGGGCCTACGAGCAGTACTTC.

The chain employs TRBV7-2 and TRBJ2-7; the D is unclear. The CDR3 totals 13 residues. Germline V CDR1 and CDR2: SGHTA, FQGNSA. The V gene lost 4 bases and the J gene lost 6 bases, with 13 bases spanning the gap. CDR3 in DNA: TGTGCCAGCAGCTCCGAGGTAGGGCTCGAGCAGTACTTC. Translated, it gives CASSSEVGLEQYF.

The chain carries TRBV5-1 and TRBJ2-1; possibly TRBD2 for D (6 bases). The CDR3 consists of 16 residues. Germline CDR1 SGHRS, CDR2 YFSETQ. V was pared by 0 bases and J by 8 bases, with 18 bases between. In DNA form, the CDR3 reads TGCGCCAGCAGCTTGGTGCTACCGGGGGTGTCAGATGAGCAGTTCTTC. Its translation: CASSLVLPGVSDEQFF.

The count of this clone is one. The chain has TRBV6-5 and TRBJ2-5, with D perhaps TRBD1 or TRBD2 (5 bases each). The CDR3 runs 14 residues. CDR1 is MNHEY and CDR2 is SVGAGI in the germline V gene. Between the trimmed V and J ends, which lost 0 bases and 6 bases, there was a span of 11 bases. CDR3 coding DNA: TGTGCCAGCAGTTACTCGATTGGGGGAAAGACCCAGTACTTC. It translates to CASSYSIGGKTQYF.

CDR3 residues: CAISGSLAGSTDTQYF. The CDR3 bases are TGTGCCATCAGTGGGTCGCTAGCGGGAAGCACAGATACGCAGTATTTT. This chain uses TRBV10-3 with TRBJ2-3; TRBD2 agrees at 9 bases. After removal of 4 bases from V and 0 bases from J, the junction contained 5 bases not matched to a gene. The CDR3 spans 16 residues. The germline V gene has CDR1 ENHRY and CDR2 SYGVKD.

The chain's CDR3 is CSVRDSGTDTQYF. The CDR3 region has the DNA TGCAGCGTTAGGGACAGTGGCACAGATACGCAGTATTTT. The rearrangement joins TRBV29-1 to TRBJ2-3; the match to TRBD1 covers 7 bases. The CDR3 is made up of 13 amino acids. The V gene end was trimmed by 5 bases and the J gene end by 1 base; junction bases not matched to a gene: 3. Looked up from germline, CDR1 is SQVTM and CDR2 is ANQGSEA.

V and J are TRBV5-4 and TRBJ2-3, with 11 nucleotides matching TRBD2. After removal of 4 bases from V and 0 bases from J, the junction contained 10 bases not matched to a gene. Germline CDR1 and CDR2: SGHNT and YYREEE (reference sequence). The length of the CDR3 is 18 residues. In DNA form, the CDR3 reads TGTGCCAGCAGCCGACTCATGACTAGCGGGGAGAGCACAGATACGCAGTATTTT. It codes for CASSRLMTSGESTDTQYF.

The V and J genes are TRBV19 and TRBJ2-2, with 10 bases lining up with TRBD1. V lost 4 bases and J lost 9; bases outside the gene matches: 11. The CDR3 has 16 amino acids. CDR1 LNHDA and CDR2 SQIVND come from the germline V gene (reference sequence). The CDR3 reads CASSTPGTGEMRELFF. DNA of the CDR3: TGTGCCAGTAGTACGCCCGGGACAGGGGAAATGAGGGAGCTGTTTTTT.